A single sample gave rise to the 26 T cell receptor beta chains below, sequenced in a study of molecular identifiers for immune sequencing clone quantification (dated by TCRdb to 2017 to 2018). The library was built by means of PCR. TCRdb lists the instrument as Illumina HiSeq 4000. The public reads were reanalyzed by TCRdb: fastp trimming at Q25, MiXCR alignment, in-frame beta chains only. Records with the same CDR3 protein are collapsed into one entry carrying the most frequent genes and DNA. The sample table lists a few hundred thousand distinct CDR3 sequences, about 20% of them with a count of one. The ten largest account for approximately 0.84% of the sample. Sequencing was carried out using naive CD8+ T cells from blood, with Jurkat cell RNA spiked in. Read against the paper, the sample's cell subset or site label means: FACS-sorted CD8+CD4-CCR7+CD45RA+ naive T cells. These receptors were collected from a human donor in good health. Some libraries in this study had Jurkat cell RNA spiked in.

This clonotype was detected only a few times. The chain has TRBV7-9 and TRBJ2-1, with D tentatively TRBD1 (6 bases). Trimming took 5 bases from V and 1 from J, leaving 15 bases between them. The CDR3 spans 16 residues. Germline V lookup: CDR1 SEHNR, CDR2 FQNEAQ (reference sequence). DNA of the CDR3: TGTGCCAGCAGCCCCCTACAGGGTGAATCCTACAATGAGCAGTTCTTC. Protein sequence: CASSPLQGESYNEQFF. The full variable domain, with the rest looked up from reference TRBV7-9 and TRBJ2-1, is DTGVSQNPRHKITKRGQNVTFRCDPISEHNRLYWYRQTLGQGPEFLTYFQNEAQLEKSRLLSDRFSAERPKGSFSTLEIQRTEQGDSAMYLCASSPLQGESYNEQFFGPGTRLTVL.

The chain links TRBV28 to TRBJ1-1; D gene unclear. Germline assignment: CDR1 MDHEN and CDR2 SYDVKM. The length of the CDR3 is 11 residues. Trimming took off 5 bases at V and 6 bases at J, with 7 bases between the two ends. The chain's CDR3 is CASSPASEAFF. The CDR3 DNA reads as TGTGCCAGCAGTCCCGCCTCTGAAGCTTTCTTT.

This clonotype was recorded many times. This chain links TRBV2 with TRBJ1-2, with D possibly matching TRBD1 (5 bases). V was pared by 6 bases and J by 3 bases, with 5 bases between. Germline loops: CDR1 SNHLY, CDR2 FYNNEI. The CDR3 has 11 amino acids. CDR3 coding DNA: TGTGCCAGCAGCAGGGACTATGGCTACACCTTC. Encoded protein: CASSRDYGYTF.

This clonotype was seen ten or more times. The chain employs TRBV25-1 and TRBJ1-3; D not resolved. V shed 3 bases and J shed 0 bases, with 12 bases lying between them. From germline, CDR1 is MGHDK and CDR2 SYGVNS. There are 16 residues in the CDR3. The CDR3 region has the DNA TGTGCCAGCAGTGATAACGGCGGATACTCTGGAAACACCATATATTTT. Amino acid sequence: CASSDNGGYSGNTIYF.

The chain is built from TRBV2 and TRBJ1-2, with TRBD1 matching 8 bases. V was clipped by 4 bases and J by 4 bases; unmatched bases: 23. Per the germline V gene, CDR1 is SNHLY and CDR2 is FYNNEI. The CDR3 runs to 20 residues. The CDR3 DNA sequence: TGTGCCAGCAGTGCCAGACCGGGACAGGCAAGGATCATGTCAAGCTATGGCTACACCTTC. It specifies CASSARPGQARIMSSYGYTF.

This clonotype was observed a few times. This rearrangement joins TRBV10-3 to TRBJ1-2, with TRBD1 as a possible D gene (6 bases). The V end was cut by 0 bases, the J end by 5 bases, with 7 bases between. Germline CDR1 is ENHRY and CDR2 is SYGVKD. The CDR3 runs to 13 residues. CDR3 sequence reads: CAISESQGYGYTF. CDR3 sequence (DNA): TGTGCCATCAGTGAGTCCCAGGGGTATGGCTACACCTTC.

The rearrangement uses TRBV30 and TRBJ2-5; the D gene could be TRBD1 or TRBD2 (5 bases each). Germline V gives CDR1 GTSNPN, CDR2 SVGIG (reference sequence). Trimming shortened V by 0 bases and J by 0 bases, and 14 bases separated the two germline ends. The CDR3 is 16 amino acids. CDR3 sequence: CAWSVLGPTYQETQYF. In DNA, the CDR3 is TGTGCCTGGAGTGTTTTGGGACCCACGTACCAAGAGACCCAGTACTTC.

Remarks on this clonotype: A much bigger clone sits one base away, suggesting this may be a read error. V and J are TRBV7-2 and TRBJ2-7, with a tentative D call TRBD2 (6 bases). This CDR3 has 10 residues. Germline CDR1 is SGHTA and CDR2 is FQGNSA. The chain's CDR3 is CASSLERAGF. The CDR3 bases are TGTGCCAGCAGCTTAGAGCGGGCGGGGTTC.

This clonotype turned up a few times. This chain links TRBV12-3 or TRBV12-4 with TRBJ2-7; 11 positions match TRBD2. Losses at the gene ends were 3 bases for V and 7 bases for J; bases not matched to a gene: 8. This CDR3 is built from 15 residues. CDR3 protein: CASSFVAGGPEEQYF. CDR3 sequence (DNA): TGTGCCAGCAGTTTCGTAGCGGGGGGGCCGGAAGAGCAGTACTTC.

Ten or more counts support this clonotype. For the CDR3, the DNA is TGTGCCAGTCATCCGGGACTAGCGGGGGAAGGGACGCAGTATTTT. Amino acid sequence: CASHPGLAGEGTQYF. The chain combines TRBV6-5 with TRBJ2-3; 14 nucleotides match TRBD2. Germline V lookup: CDR1 MNHEY, CDR2 SVGAGI. Unmatched junction bases numbered 11, after V lost 9 bases and J lost 9 bases. The CDR3 spans 15 residues.

This clonotype was seen a handful of times. This rearrangement joins TRBV7-9 to TRBJ2-7; no firm D call. The CDR3 runs to 13 residues. Germline CDR1 SEHNR, CDR2 FQNEAQ (reference sequence). The V gene lost 6 bases and the J gene lost 6 bases, with 15 bases spanning the gap. The CDR3 bases are TGTGCCAGCAGTCAGACGGACCCCCTCGAGCAGTACTTC. Translation gives CASSQTDPLEQYF.

The CDR3 sequence is CASSSNRGRDGLKEAFF. Written as DNA, the CDR3 is TGTGCCAGCAGCTCCAACAGGGGGCGGGACGGGTTGAAAGAAGCTTTCTTT. The rearrangement joins TRBV11-2 to TRBJ1-1; 9 bases fit TRBD1. This CDR3 is built from 17 residues. Germline V CDR1 and CDR2: SGHAT, FQNNGV. Germline trimming cut 4 bases from V and 8 bases from J; bases unmatched to any gene: 17.

A note on this clonotype: A much larger clone sits a single nucleotide away, making a read error possible. The V call is TRBV27, the J call TRBJ1-1; a possible D gene is TRBD1 (6 bases). The CDR3 has 17 residues. Germline V lookup: CDR1 MNHEY, CDR2 SMNVEV (reference sequence). Between the trimmed V and J ends, which lost 7 bases and 7 bases, there was a span of 28 bases. The CDR3 region is CASIRLDRTGIDIEAFF. CDR3 bases: TGTGCCAGCATACGATTAGATAGAACAGGGATTGACATTGAAGCTTTCTTT.

V usage is TRBV27 and J usage is TRBJ2-1, with a weak D call TRBD1 (6 bases). The CDR3 has 13 residues. CDR1 and CDR2 (germline): MNHEY, SMNVEV (reference sequence). Trimming pared 6 bases from V and 5 bases from J, leaving 11 bases between. The CDR3 coding sequence is TGTGCCAGCAGACGAGGGGACAACAATGAGCAGTTCTTC. It encodes CASRRGDNNEQFF.

With respect to this clonotype: This clone may be a read error of a much larger clone one base away. The rearrangement joins TRBV4-3 to TRBJ2-1, with a possible D match to TRBD2 (6 bases). Germline V gene data show CDR1 as LGHNA and CDR2 as YSLEER. V was cut by 5 bases and J by 4 bases, with 15 bases left in between. There are 15 residues in the CDR3. The DNA of the CDR3 is TGCGCCAGCAGCAAGAGACTAGTGGGGTACAATGAGCAGTTCTTC. Amino acid sequence: CASSKRLVGYNEQFF.

The count of this clonotype is one. A single base separates this from a much larger clone, so it may be a read error. The gene calls are TRBV10-1 and TRBJ2-7; 9 bases are shared with TRBD1. From germline, CDR1 is WNHNN and CDR2 SYGVQD (reference sequence). This CDR3 comprises 14 residues. The CDR3 protein is CVSSARDRVFEQYF. CDR3 coding DNA: TGCGTCAGCAGTGCCCGGGACAGGGTATTCGAGCAGTACTTC.

V gene TRBV4-2 combines with J gene TRBJ2-5; tentative D call: TRBD2 (6 bases). The V and J ends lost 5 bases and 4 bases respectively, with 20 bases between them. The germline V gene has CDR1 LGHNA and CDR2 YNFKEQ. The CDR3 extends over 16 amino acids. The CDR3 here is CASSALTSLSVETQYF. DNA of the CDR3: TGTGCCAGCAGCGCACTGACTAGTCTTAGTGTAGAGACCCAGTACTTC.

This clonotype was seen only a few times. CDR3 DNA: TGTGCCACCAGCAGAGATCAAAGGACTAGCACAGATACGCAGTATTTT. It translates to CATSRDQRTSTDTQYF. The chain uses TRBV15 and TRBJ2-3; perhaps TRBD2 as D (5 bases). V dropped 0 bases and J dropped 0 bases, with 10 bases sitting between them. The germline V gene encodes CDR1 LNHNV and CDR2 YYDKDF (reference sequence). The CDR3 has 16 residues. Full variable domain (missing parts from reference TRBV15 and TRBJ2-3): DAMVIQNPRYQVTQFGKPVTLSCSQTLNHNVMYWYQQKSSQAPKLLFHYYDKDFNNEADTPDNFQSRRPNTSFCFLDIRSPGLGDTAMYLCATSRDQRTSTDTQYFGPGTRLTVL.

This clonotype has ten or more counts. The chain combines TRBV7-9 with TRBJ1-3; D uncertain. This CDR3 contains 13 residues. V lost 4 bases, J lost 3 bases, and 7 bases lay in between. Germline V lookup: CDR1 SEHNR, CDR2 FQNEAQ (reference sequence). CDR3 amino acids: CASSSVNGNTIYF. The CDR3 DNA reads as TGTGCCAGCAGCTCCGTAAATGGAAACACCATATATTTT.

A few counts support this clonotype. The V and J genes are TRBV14 and TRBJ2-6; D is ambiguous. The ends were cut back, 4 bases at V and 0 bases at J, with 13 bases in the middle. There are 17 residues in the CDR3. Germline V gene sequence: CDR1 SGHDN, CDR2 FVKESK. The CDR3 here is CASSLPDAHSGANVLTF. The CDR3 coding sequence is TGTGCCAGCAGCCTCCCTGACGCACACTCTGGGGCCAACGTCCTGACTTTC.

This clonotype was found many times. V and J are TRBV5-4 and TRBJ2-7; TRBD2 aligns across 12 bases. Trimming at V came to 4 bases and at J to 3 bases, leaving 5 bases not matched to a gene. The germline gives CDR1 SGHNT, CDR2 YYREEE (reference sequence). The CDR3 totals 15 residues. Here the CDR3 reads CASSPGLAGNYEQYF. The DNA for the CDR3 is TGTGCCAGCAGCCCGGGACTAGCGGGCAACTACGAGCAGTACTTC.

This chain joins TRBV28 and TRBJ1-5; 7 bases align to TRBD1. V was clipped by 11 bases and J by 4 bases; unmatched bases: 8. Germline-derived CDR1 and CDR2 are MDHEN and SYDVKM. This CDR3 spans 13 amino acids. The CDR3 coding sequence is TGTGCCGGATCTGGGGACAGAAATCAGCCCCAGCATTTT. This codes for CAGSGDRNQPQHF. Using reference TRBV28 and TRBJ1-5 for the parts outside the CDR3, the full variable domain is DVKVTQSSRYLVKRTGEKVFLECVQDMDHENMFWYRQDPGLGLRLIYFSYDVKMKEKGDIPEGYSVSREKKERFSLILESASTNQTSMYLCAGSGDRNQPQHFGDGTRLSIL.

The chain joins TRBV9 to TRBJ2-7; 9 nucleotides match TRBD1. Trimming took 2 bases from V and 4 from J; bases not matched to a gene: 7. This CDR3 comprises 15 residues. CDR1 SGDLS and CDR2 YYNGEE come from the germline V gene. The CDR3 loop reads CASSVTSGTGYEQYF. The CDR3 DNA follows: TGTGCCAGCAGCGTTACGTCCGGGACAGGGTACGAGCAGTACTTC.

The table lists this clonotype with many counts. The chain employs TRBV19 and TRBJ2-3, with TRBD2 identical over 10 bases. This CDR3 contains 15 residues. From germline, CDR1 is LNHDA and CDR2 SQIVND (reference sequence). V shed 3 bases, J shed 3 bases, and the junction held 3 bases outside the gene matches. CDR3 coding DNA: TGTGCCAGTAGTATCGGACTAGCGGTAACAGATACGCAGTATTTT. This encodes CASSIGLAVTDTQYF.

V gene TRBV2 combines with J gene TRBJ1-1, with 7 bases matching TRBD1. J gave up 1 base and V 8 bases, and 7 bases lay outside the gene matches. The CDR3 totals 14 residues. Germline assignment: CDR1 SNHLY and CDR2 FYNNEI. The CDR3 region is CASGGTDGNTEAFF. The CDR3 DNA sequence: TGTGCCAGCGGTGGGACAGATGGGAACACTGAAGCTTTCTTT.

This clonotype was seen repeatedly, ten times or more. The gene calls are TRBV4-1 and TRBJ2-5; the D is unclear. Germline assignment: CDR1 MGHRA and CDR2 YSYEKL. The CDR3 length is 12 residues. Trimming took off 2 bases at V and 1 base at J, with 2 bases between the two ends. CDR3 sequence (DNA): TGCGCCAGCAGCCAATTCCAAGAGACCCAGTACTTC. Protein: CASSQFQETQYF.